This TCR beta chain emerged from a study of CD8 T cells in Susac syndrome. This CDR3 region has 16 residues. Germline assignment: CDR1 MNHEY and CDR2 SVGEGT. The J segment lost 3 bases and the V segment lost 2 bases, leaving 8 bases of the junction unmatched. The RNA, about 0.5 to 1 ug, was put through reverse transcription using random hexamers. Coverage of TCR beta CDR3 amplification by immunoSEQ multiplex PCR extended to 54 Vbeta and 13 Jbeta. A single record per CDR3 protein comes from TCRdb applying MiXCR to the immunoSEQ multiplex PCR reads. The sample records about 80,000 distinct CDR3 sequences, 85% to 95% being singletons. The CD8+ and CD4+ T cells were isolated magnetically using a negative isolation approach, whereas the TEMRA cells were enriched by FACS.

This TCR derives from a human donor in good health. Sequencing was performed on CD8+ T cells from PBMCs. J is TRBJ2-7 and V is TRBV6-2 or TRBV6-3, with 9 nucleotides matching TRBD1. The CDR3 protein is CASSYPDRTGDYEQYF. The CDR3 DNA sequence: TGTGCCAGCAGTTACCCCGACCGGACAGGGGACTACGAGCAGTACTTC.